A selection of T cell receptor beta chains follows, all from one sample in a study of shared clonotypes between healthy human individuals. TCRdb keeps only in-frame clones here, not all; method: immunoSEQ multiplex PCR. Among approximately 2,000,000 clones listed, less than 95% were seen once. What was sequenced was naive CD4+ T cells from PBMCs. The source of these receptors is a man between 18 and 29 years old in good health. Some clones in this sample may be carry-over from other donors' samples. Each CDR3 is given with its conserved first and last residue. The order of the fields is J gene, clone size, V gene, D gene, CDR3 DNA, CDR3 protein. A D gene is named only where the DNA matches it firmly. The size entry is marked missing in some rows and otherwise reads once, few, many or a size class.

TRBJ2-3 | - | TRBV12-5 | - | TGTGCTAGTGGTCAGGGGGGGAGGGCGCAGTATTTT | CASGQGGRAQYF
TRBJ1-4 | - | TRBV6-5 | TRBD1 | TGTGCCAGCAGCCCCGGGACAGGGTCAAAACTGTTTTTT | CASSPGTGSKLFF
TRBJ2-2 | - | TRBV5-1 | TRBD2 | TGCGCCAGCAGGGAAGCGGGAGTAATTCCCGGGGAGCTGTTTTTT | CASREAGVIPGELFF
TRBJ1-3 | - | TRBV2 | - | TGTGCCAGCAGGAGGGGAGACAACTCTGGAAACACCATATATTTT | CASRRGDNSGNTIYF
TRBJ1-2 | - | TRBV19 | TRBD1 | TGTGCCAGTAGTATAAACAGGGGGCTACCCTTAAACCTTCGTAACTATGGCTACACCTTC | CASSINRGLPLNLRNYGYTF
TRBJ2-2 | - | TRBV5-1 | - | TGCGCCAGCAGCTCCGGTCTACAGGGACACACCGGGGAGCTGTTTTTT | CASSSGLQGHTGELFF
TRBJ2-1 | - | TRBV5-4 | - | TGTGCCAGCAGCTTGAGGCGGGGCTGGGATGAGCAGTTCTTC | CASSLRRGWDEQFF
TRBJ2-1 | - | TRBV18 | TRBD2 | TGTGCCAGCTCGGACTCTAGGACTAGGTACAATGAGCAGTTCTTC | CASSDSRTRYNEQFF
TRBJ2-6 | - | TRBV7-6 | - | TGTGCCAGCAGCTCCCGGCGGGCTGGGGCCAACGTCCTGACTTTC | CASSSRRAGANVLTF
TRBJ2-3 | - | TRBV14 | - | TGTGCCAGCAGCCAAGATCAGGTTAACCTACGGTGGCTAGATACGCAGTATTTT | CASSQDQVNLRWLDTQYF
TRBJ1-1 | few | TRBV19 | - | TGTGCCAGTAGTCCACAGACCTCTCAGGGCACTGAAGCTTTCTTT | CASSPQTSQGTEAFF
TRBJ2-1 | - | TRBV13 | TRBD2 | TGTGCCAGCGCACTGGGGCTAGCGGGAGAGGGTTGGTACAATGAGCAGTTCTTC | CASALGLAGEGWYNEQFF
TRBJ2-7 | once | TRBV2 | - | TGTGCCAGCAGTGAGACCTCCTACGAGCAGTACTTC | CASSETSYEQYF
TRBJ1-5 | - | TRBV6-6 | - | TGTGCCAGCAACCCAGGACCTCTCAATCAGCCCCAGCATTTT | CASNPGPLNQPQHF
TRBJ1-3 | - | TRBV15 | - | TGTGCCACCAGCCACAGGGAAATCGGAAACACCATATATTTT | CATSHREIGNTIYF
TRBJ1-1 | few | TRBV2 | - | TGTGCCAGCAATGGACAGATTAACACTGAAGCTTTCTTT | CASNGQINTEAFF
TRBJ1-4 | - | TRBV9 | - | TGTGCCAGCAGCGCCCGGGGGGCGGTTGCTAATGAAAAACTGTTTTTT | CASSARGAVANEKLFF
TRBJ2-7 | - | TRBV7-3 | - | TGTGCCAGCAGCTCGACAGGCTCGGGAGAGCAGTACTTC | CASSSTGSGEQYF
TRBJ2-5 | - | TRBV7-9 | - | TGTGCCAGCAGCTTAAAGCCCCAAGGAGAGACCCAGTACTTC | CASSLKPQGETQYF
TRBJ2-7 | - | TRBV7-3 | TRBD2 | TGTGCCAGCAGCTTACTCGCGGGAGGGACCTACGAGCAGTACTTC | CASSLLAGGTYEQYF
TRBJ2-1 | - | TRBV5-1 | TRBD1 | TGCGCCAGCAGCTTGGGGGACAGGGCCCATGAGCAGTTCTTC | CASSLGDRAHEQFF
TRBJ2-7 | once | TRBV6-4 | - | TGTGCCAGCAGAATCCGGGACGCCATCGGGGAGCAGTACTTC | CASRIRDAIGEQYF
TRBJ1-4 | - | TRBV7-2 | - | TGTGCCAGCAGCTTTTGGGGTAAACTGTTTTTT | CASSFWGKLFF
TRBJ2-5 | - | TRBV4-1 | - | TGCGCCAGCAGCCAACACGCGGCTCAAGGAGGGGAGACCCAGTACTTC | CASSQHAAQGGETQYF
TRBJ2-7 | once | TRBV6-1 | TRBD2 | TGTGCCAGCACGGGACTAGCGGGGCTGTTCGAGCAGTACTTC | CASTGLAGLFEQYF
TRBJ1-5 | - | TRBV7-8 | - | TGTGCCAGCAGCCCTGTCGGGGGTCGGAGCAATCAGCCCCAGCATTTT | CASSPVGGRSNQPQHF
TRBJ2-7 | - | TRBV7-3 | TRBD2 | TGTGCCAGCAGCCTTCTCCCGGGACTAGCGGGAGGCCCCTCCTACGAGCAGTACTTC | CASSLLPGLAGGPSYEQYF
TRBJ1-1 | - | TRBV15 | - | TGTGCCACCAGCCCGGGGTTGAACACTGAAGCTTTCTTT | CATSPGLNTEAFF
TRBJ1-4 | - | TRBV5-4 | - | TGTGCCAGCAGCCCGGGTGCTCGGGGAACTAATGAAAAACTGTTTTTT | CASSPGARGTNEKLFF
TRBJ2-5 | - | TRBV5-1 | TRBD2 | TGCGCCAGCAGCCTTGGGACTAGCGGGAGATCTGGCGAGACCCAGTACTTC | CASSLGTSGRSGETQYF
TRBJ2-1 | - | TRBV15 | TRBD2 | TGTGCCACCAGACGGTCTAGCGGACTCTCCTACAATGAGCAGTTCTTC | CATRRSSGLSYNEQFF
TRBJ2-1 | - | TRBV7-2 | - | TGTGCCAGCAGCCTTGGGGCAGGGACCTACAATGAGCAGTTCTTC | CASSLGAGTYNEQFF
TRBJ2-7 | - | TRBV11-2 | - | TGTGCCAGCAGCTTAGATCGTCTAGCGTGGTCCCTCTACGAGCAGTACTTC | CASSLDRLAWSLYEQYF